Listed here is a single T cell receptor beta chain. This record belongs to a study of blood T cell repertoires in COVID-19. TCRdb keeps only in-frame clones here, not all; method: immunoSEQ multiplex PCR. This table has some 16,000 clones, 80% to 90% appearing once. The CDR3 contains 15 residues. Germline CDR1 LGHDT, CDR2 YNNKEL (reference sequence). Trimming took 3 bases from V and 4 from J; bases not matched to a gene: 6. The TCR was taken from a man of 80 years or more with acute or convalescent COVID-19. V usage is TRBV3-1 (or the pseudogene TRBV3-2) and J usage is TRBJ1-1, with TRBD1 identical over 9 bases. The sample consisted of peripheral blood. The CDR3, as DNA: TGTGCCAGCAGCCAGGGGACAGGGATGGGCACTGAAGCTTTCTTT. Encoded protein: CASSQGTGMGTEAFF.